These 3 T cell receptor beta chains were sequenced from one sample in a study of blood T cell repertoires in COVID-19. The table came from immunoSEQ multiplex PCR; TCRdb's copy has only in-frame clones and leaves some out. The sample has under 45,000 clones, roughly 85% seen once. The sequencing input was peripheral blood. All receptors come from a man in his 60s with acute or convalescent COVID-19.

This clone was seen only a few times. The V gene is TRBV5-4, the J gene TRBJ1-5, with D perhaps matching TRBD1 (6 bases). The CDR3 is made up of 13 amino acids. From germline, CDR1 is SGHNT and CDR2 YYREEE (reference sequence). V gave up 2 bases and J gave up 8 bases, with 11 bases separating them. CDR3 DNA: TGTGCCAGCAGCTTTGCGGCAGGGGAGCCCCAGCATTTT. This sequence encodes CASSFAAGEPQHF.

This clone was counted once. The DNA of the CDR3 is TGTGCCAGCAGTTCGGGACTAGCGGGAAACAATGAGCAGTTCTTC. Translation: CASSSGLAGNNEQFF. The V and J genes are TRBV27 and TRBJ2-1, with 13 bases aligning to TRBD2. This CDR3 region has 15 residues. The V gene's germline CDR1 is MNHEY and CDR2 SMNVEV (reference sequence). J was trimmed by 5 bases and V by 4 bases; bases with no gene match: 2.

The V call is TRBV25-1, the J call TRBJ1-2; perhaps TRBD1 as D (5 bases). Germline lookup yields CDR1 MGHDK and CDR2 SYGVNS. This CDR3 is built from 18 residues. The ends were cut back, 3 bases at V and 6 bases at J, with 26 bases in the middle. CDR3 residues: CASSEGRTFSEGWDGYTF. The CDR3 DNA follows: TGTGCCAGCAGTGAGGGGAGGACATTTTCAGAGGGATGGGATGGCTACACCTTC.